This T cell receptor beta chain was documented in a study of beta chain features in type 1 diabetes (dated by TCRdb to the late 2010s). Study-level background: Mean age, gender distribution, total cell number and subset yield were not different between patients and healthy donors. A total of over 90,000,000 sorted cells were examined across all samples, and a strong correlation was observed between cell number per subset and RNA yield. In the study, TCRB repertoires of sorted circulating CD4+ T cell subsets from recently diagnosed type 1 diabetes patients were compared with those of matched healthy donors. Whereas all 30 or so donors provided naive and central memory subsets, regulatory and stem cell-like memory subsets were isolated from just 8 patients and roughly 8 healthy donors. Findings and caveats that apply to the study as a whole: Type 1 diabetes patients showed a moderate but significant shortening of TCRB CDR3 length in all four CD4+ subsets. Because small numbers of individuals were included in the HLA sub-analyses, any influence of HLA type on TCRB rearrangement was left unresolved. Naive, central memory and regulatory TCRB repertoires appeared more similar among patients than among healthy donors. Because cDNA rather than genomic DNA was sequenced, highly expressing activated cells could have been over-represented, although no difference in activation and CD3 levels was found between groups. Shorter templates might have been favored by PCR, but patient and control samples were amplified and corrected together, so both groups would have been affected equally by any skew. Fewer insertions and more nucleotide deletions at VDJ recombination sites were observed in patients with type 1 diabetes, implying thymic rearrangement abnormalities.

All of the isolated RNA was reverse transcribed with the High Capacity cDNA Reverse Transcription Kit, so expressed TCRB transcripts were sequenced. Naive, central memory and regulatory T cell samples underwent deep immunoSEQ sequencing, averaging about 3.57 million total reads per sample. After sorted cells were lysed in RLT buffer, RNA was extracted with DNase-treated RNeasy Micro or Mini kits, with the choice depending on cell number. To prevent cross-contamination, every cell subset was processed on its own, while patient and healthy donor samples were processed together. Using the immunoSEQ multiplex PCR, TCRB sequences were amplified from cDNA into 87-bp fragments spanning the CDR3 region. The amplicons were sequenced using the Illumina HiSeq platform. In the original analysis: PCR bias was computationally corrected using synthetic template baselines, reads within Hamming distance 2 were collapsed, and singletons that could not be merged were discarded. Reads were aligned to IMGT to assign V, D and J genes, CDR3 length, and insertions or deletions at six rearrangement sites. Within each subset, clonotype counts were normalized to sorted cell number, and only after that were true diversity and Gini coefficients computed with the tcR R package. The overlap coefficient, calculated on TCRB nucleotide sequences, was used to quantify repertoire sharing. Imported from immuneACCESS, the table was reduced by TCRdb to in-frame sequences with V and J called. These copies leave out some clones; in studies compared against another copy, an unresolved V gene accounts for under half, and the cause of the remainder is not known. The D gene and trimming were derived from the DNA, and the V and J assignments and clone size from that table. Here the sample has 150,000 to 160,000 clones; more than 9.5% occur a single time. The ten largest clones represent about 1.9% of the sample.

Each donor gave one peripheral blood draw, roughly 120 mL on average, collected into heparinised tubes. A BD FACSAria II was used to sort naive, central memory, regulatory and stem cell-like memory CD4+ T cells with a panel that included CD45RO, CCR7, CD25, CD127, CD95 and CD27. Every sorted population had a purity above 95%. PBMCs were isolated immediately by Lymphoprep density gradient centrifugation and stained directly without culture. To minimize batch effects, samples were stained and sorted in pairs, one healthy donor with one patient per experiment. The CDR3 contains 15 residues, cysteine and phenylalanine counted. Just CDR3 DNA is preserved here, 45 bases in frame from base 1. The germline V gene specifies ENHRY as CDR1 and SYGVKD as CDR2. Here V drops 6 bases and J drops 5 bases, and the junction holds 10 bases not matched to any gene. In its sample, this clone was seen many times. The target of this receptor is not known. No clone much larger than this one lies a single base away; base qualities are absent.

The sequence is built from TRBV10-3 and TRBJ2-5, and TRBD1 matches 9 of the central bases. The sample comprised central memory CD4+ T cells from blood. This TCR was sampled from a man aged 18 to 35 in good health. The DNA sequence is as follows: TGTGCCATCAGAAAAGGGACAGGGCCAGGGGAGACCCAGTACTTC. It translates to CAIRKGTGPGETQYF.